One sample yielded the 9 T cell receptor beta chains listed below, sequenced in a study of T-cell memory formation after mild COVID-19. TCRdb used MiXCR to reprocess the 5' RACE reads, holding one entry per CDR3 protein. The data show 550,000 to 600,000 distinct CDR3 sequences, 17% seen once. The sample consisted of PBMCs or a T cell subset sorted from them (not recorded which). These receptors were taken from an adult woman who had mild COVID-19 (a few samples of this study predate the infection). Cell type and time point are not known.

The chain joins TRBV5-1 to TRBJ1-2, with 10 bases matching TRBD1. The CDR3 sequence is 17 residues long. From germline, CDR1 is SGHRS and CDR2 YFSETQ. The V gene end was trimmed by 0 bases and the J gene end by 3 bases; junction bases not matched to a gene: 8. In nucleotides, the CDR3 is TGCGCCAGCAGCTTGGATAGGACAGGGGGTCTGCACTATGGCTACACCTTC. It yields the protein CASSLDRTGGLHYGYTF.

The CDR3 DNA is TGTGCCAGCAGCCAAGAAGCGGGGATTCAGCCCCAGCATTTT. It yields the protein CASSQEAGIQPQHF. This chain joins TRBV4-2 and TRBJ1-5, with D unresolved. The CDR3 has 14 amino acids. The germline gives CDR1 LGHNA, CDR2 YNFKEQ. V was cut by 0 bases and J by 6 bases, with 9 bases left in between.

This clonotype was detected only a few times. This rearrangement joins TRBV5-4 to TRBJ2-3, with TRBD2 identical over 8 bases. Unmatched junction bases numbered 7, after V lost 3 bases and J lost 1 base. From germline, CDR1 is SGHNT and CDR2 YYREEE (reference sequence). The CDR3 is made up of 16 amino acids. In DNA form, the CDR3 reads TGTGCCAGCAGCTCACCCCGGGGGGGACGCACAGATACGCAGTATTTT. This sequence encodes CASSSPRGGRTDTQYF.

A few counts support this clonotype. The chain links TRBV18 to TRBJ2-7; no clear D. Germline V gene sequence: CDR1 KGHSH, CDR2 LQKENI. The CDR3 sequence is 18 residues long. The V gene lost 2 bases and the J gene lost 0 bases, with 20 bases spanning the gap. CDR3 nucleotides: TGTGCCAGCTCACCATTTGCTCAGGCCGATACTACCTCCTACGAGCAGTACTTC. It encodes CASSPFAQADTTSYEQYF.

The sample holds many counts of this clonotype. J is TRBJ2-1 and V is TRBV5-6; TRBD1 agrees at 7 bases. The CDR3 loop spans 15 amino acids. The V segment lost 0 bases and the J segment 7 bases; nucleotides outside the gene matches: 7. Germline V lookup: CDR1 SGHDT, CDR2 YYEEEE. The CDR3 sequence is CASSLVEIQGNEQFF. CDR3 nucleotide sequence: TGTGCCAGCAGCTTGGTTGAGATACAGGGGAATGAGCAGTTCTTC.

The V and J genes are TRBV11-2 and TRBJ1-2; TRBD1 matches at 7 bases. The CDR3 is 15 residues long. J was trimmed by 4 bases and V by 2 bases; bases with no gene match: 7. Germline loops: CDR1 SGHAT, CDR2 FQNNGV. CDR3 loop: CASSLSGQAVYGYTF. The CDR3 DNA reads TGTGCCAGCAGCTTATCTGGACAGGCGGTCTATGGCTACACCTTC. Complete variable domain (other parts from reference TRBV11-2 and TRBJ1-2): EAGVAQSPRYKIIEKRQSVAFWCNPISGHATLYWYQQILGQGPKLLIQFQNNGVVDDSQLPKDRFSAERLKGVDSTLKIQPAKLEDSAVYLCASSLSGQAVYGYTFGSGTRLTVV.

The chain carries TRBV24-1 and TRBJ2-3, with TRBD1 matching over 12 bases. The germline CDR1 and CDR2 sequences are KGHDR and SFDVKD. This CDR3 region has 16 residues. V lost 4 bases and J lost 2; bases outside the gene matches: 3. CDR3 residues: CATSELGQGATDTQYF. The CDR3 region has the DNA TGTGCCACCAGTGAGCTGGGACAGGGGGCCACAGATACGCAGTATTTT.

The chain combines TRBV25-1 with TRBJ2-3, with unresolved D. V was trimmed by 3 bases and J by 4 bases, leaving 8 bases between them. Per germline, CDR1 MGHDK and CDR2 SYGVNS. The CDR3 sequence is 13 residues long. The CDR3 loop is CASSDPPSDTQYF. The CDR3 coding sequence is TGTGCCAGCAGTGACCCCCCTTCAGATACGCAGTATTTT. The full variable domain, its missing parts supplied by reference TRBV25-1 and TRBJ2-3, is EADIYQTPRYLVIGTGKKITLECSQTMGHDKMYWYQQDPGMELHLIHYSYGVNSTEKGDLSSESTVSRIRTEHFPLTLESARPSHTSQYLCASSDPPSDTQYFGPGTRLTVL.

The V gene is TRBV9, the J gene TRBJ1-1; D ambiguous. Looked up from germline, CDR1 is SGDLS and CDR2 is YYNGEE. V lost 3 bases to trimming and J lost 6 bases, with 18 bases between them. The CDR3 runs 15 residues. The CDR3: CASSGPVWHPPEAFF. CDR3 nucleotides: TGTGCCAGCAGCGGGCCGGTTTGGCATCCCCCTGAAGCTTTCTTT.